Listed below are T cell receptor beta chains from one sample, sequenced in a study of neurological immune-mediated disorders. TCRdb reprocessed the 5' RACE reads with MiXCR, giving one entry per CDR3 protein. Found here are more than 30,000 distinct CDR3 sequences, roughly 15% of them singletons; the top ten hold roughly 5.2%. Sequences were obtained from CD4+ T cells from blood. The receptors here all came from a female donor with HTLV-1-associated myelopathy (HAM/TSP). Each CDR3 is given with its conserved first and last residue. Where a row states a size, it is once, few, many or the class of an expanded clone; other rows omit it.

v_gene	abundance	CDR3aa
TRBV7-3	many	CASSPGLAAIDTQYF
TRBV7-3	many	CASSEGPNTEAFF
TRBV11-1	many	CASSTSEGYNEQFF
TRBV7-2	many	CASSLDFGRGLAGGQKADTQYF
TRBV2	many	CASSGGSGSSTDTQYF
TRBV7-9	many	CASSPRLNTNTEAFF
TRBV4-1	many	CASSRSGGLTSAKNIQYF
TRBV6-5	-	CASSYQGGLNEQYF
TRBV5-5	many	CASSRLGQQKTQYF
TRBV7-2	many	CASSSQGRETQYF
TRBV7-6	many	CASSQASGGPGEQYF
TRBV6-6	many	CASSYGSPGGTYEQYF
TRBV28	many	CASSLVGPGNTEAFF
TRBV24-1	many	CATSVPGLAGPVAKNIQYF